This record covers a single T cell receptor (beta chain). Its matching antigen is unknown. The data were taken from a study of PD-1 blockade in classical Hodgkin lymphoma. Relapse was seen in all patients after autologous stem cell transplantation, and brentuximab vedotin exposure was variable. Best responses were complete response, partial response or progressive disease. Only in-frame clones appear in the TCRdb table, and some are missing; sequencing was by immunoSEQ multiplex PCR. In the table there are about 15,000 clones, around 61% of which are singletons. Whole-study findings and limits: Significantly greater TCR diversity emerged by C4D1 in CD4+ cells but not CD8+ cells. Whatever underlies the repertoire differences (possibly disease activity or prior therapy) remains undefined. Reported findings placed baseline TCR diversity lower in newly diagnosed patients (compared with healthy donors).

The clonotype was recovered from a human donor with classical Hodgkin lymphoma. The sample consisted of peripheral blood mononuclear cells (PBMCs), taken at baseline.

The chain's CDR3 is CAWKPRGSSNQPQHF. The CDR3 DNA is TGTGCCTGGAAGCCCCGGGGGAGTAGCAATCAGCCCCAGCATTTT. The V gene is TRBV30, the J gene TRBJ1-5; the D gene is possibly TRBD1 (5 bases). V gave up 4 bases and J gave up 0 bases, with 13 bases separating them. From germline, CDR1 is GTSNPN and CDR2 SVGIG (reference sequence). This CDR3 comprises 15 residues.